This TCR beta chain was captured in a study of CD8 T cells in Susac syndrome. CD8+ and CD4+ T cells from blood underwent TCR beta sequencing, which was carried out in a high-throughput format. Control patients had untreated stable or active relapsing-remitting multiple sclerosis by revised McDonald criteria. TEMRA cells were FACS-enriched, with CD8+ and CD4+ T cells isolated negatively. The RNA input was roughly 0.45 to 1 ug, and it was reverse transcribed with random hexamers. Amplification of the TCR beta CDR3 was carried out by immunoSEQ multiplex PCR, which spanned a total of 54 Vbeta and 13 Jbeta segments. TCRdb itself ran the immunoSEQ multiplex PCR reads through MiXCR, one entry per CDR3 protein. The sample includes 400,000 or so distinct CDR3 sequences, 85% to 90% of them seen just once. CDR3 length: 16 residues. V was trimmed by 3 bases and J by 2 bases, leaving 17 bases between them.

Material: CD8+ T cells from PBMCs. V usage is TRBV12-3 or TRBV12-4 and J usage is TRBJ2-7; D might be TRBD1 (5 bases). The clonotype originates from a human donor with multiple sclerosis. The CDR3 sequence: CASSFLAVDSTYEQYF. Here the CDR3 DNA reads TGTGCCAGCAGTTTCTTAGCTGTAGACAGCACCTACGAGCAGTACTTC.